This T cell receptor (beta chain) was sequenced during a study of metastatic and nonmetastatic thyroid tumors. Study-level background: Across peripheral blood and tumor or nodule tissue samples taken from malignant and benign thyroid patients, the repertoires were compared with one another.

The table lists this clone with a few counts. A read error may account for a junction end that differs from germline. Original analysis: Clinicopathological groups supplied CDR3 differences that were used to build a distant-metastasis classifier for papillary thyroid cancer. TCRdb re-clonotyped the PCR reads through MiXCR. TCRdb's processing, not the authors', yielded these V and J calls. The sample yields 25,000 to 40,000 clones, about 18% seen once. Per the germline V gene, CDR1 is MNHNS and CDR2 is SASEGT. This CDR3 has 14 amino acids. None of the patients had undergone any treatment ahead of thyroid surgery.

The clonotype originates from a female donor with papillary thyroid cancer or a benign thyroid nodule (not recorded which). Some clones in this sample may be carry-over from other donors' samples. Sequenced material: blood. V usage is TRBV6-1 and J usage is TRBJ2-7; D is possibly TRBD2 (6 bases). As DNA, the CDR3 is TGTGCCAGCAGAACGGGACTTAGCTCCTACGGGCAGTACTTC. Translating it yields CASRTGLSSYGQYF.